These 29 T cell receptor beta chains came from one sample sequenced in a study of blood T cell repertoires in COVID-19. Libraries were prepared by immunoSEQ multiplex PCR; TCRdb keeps only in-frame clonotypes and omits some of them. The sample has approximately 290,000 clones; 80% to 95% are singletons. The sequenced sample consisted of peripheral blood. The receptors stem from a woman aged 25-40 years with COVID-19, enrolled during active disease.

CDR3 sequence (DNA): TGTGCCAGCAGCTTATTATACAGGGACTACGAGCAGTACTTC. Translated: CASSLLYRDYEQYF. The chain is built from TRBV7-9 and TRBJ2-7; possible D gene TRBD1, 6 bases. V was cut by 2 bases and J by 3 bases, with 11 bases left in between. CDR1 SEHNR and CDR2 FQNEAQ come from the germline V gene (reference sequence). There are 14 residues in the CDR3.

This clone was counted a few times. The chain is built from TRBV5-1 and TRBJ1-4; maybe TRBD1 (6 bases). Germline V CDR1 and CDR2: SGHRS, YFSETQ. V lost 6 bases and J 1 base, leaving 13 bases between the germline ends. The CDR3 length is 15 residues. CDR3 sequence: CASTLLGGTNEKLFF. The CDR3 DNA is TGCGCCAGCACCCTACTAGGGGGAACTAATGAAAAACTGTTTTTT.

This clone was detected once. The CDR3 loop reads CASSFGTQAFF. CDR3 in DNA: TGTGCCAGCAGTTTCGGGACTCAAGCTTTCTTT. The genes are TRBV28 and TRBJ1-1; D is perhaps TRBD1 (5 bases). V was cut by 3 bases and J by 9 bases, with 8 bases left in between. The length of the CDR3 is 11 residues. Germline CDR1 is MDHEN and CDR2 is SYDVKM.

This clone was seen a single time. The chain recombines TRBV18 with TRBJ1-1, with 9 bases identical to TRBD1. There are 15 residues in the CDR3. Germline values: CDR1 KGHSH, CDR2 LQKENI. Unmatched junction bases numbered 8, after V lost 3 bases and J lost 6 bases. CDR3 sequence reads: CASSPSGTGFSEAFF. Here the CDR3 DNA reads TGTGCCAGCTCACCTTCCGGGACAGGGTTCTCTGAAGCTTTCTTT.

V gene TRBV18 combines with J gene TRBJ2-7; D might be TRBD1 (5 bases). The CDR3 is 15 residues long. CDR1 and CDR2 from the germline V gene are KGHSH and LQKENI. V was clipped by 2 bases and J by 0 bases, with 11 bases between them. CDR3: CASSPGRTSSYEQYF. CDR3 DNA sequence: TGTGCCAGCTCACCAGGAAGGACAAGCTCCTACGAGCAGTACTTC.

V is TRBV6-6 and J is TRBJ1-2, with a possible D match to TRBD1 (5 bases). Germline-derived CDR1 and CDR2 are MNHNY and SVGAGI (reference sequence). V was trimmed by 5 bases and J by 3 bases, leaving 13 bases between them. The CDR3 is made up of 14 amino acids. The CDR3 sequence: CASSTFSGDYGYTF. CDR3 nucleotide sequence: TGTGCCAGCAGTACCTTCTCGGGGGACTATGGCTACACCTTC.

The chain links TRBV28 to TRBJ1-6, with D maybe TRBD1 (5 bases). The V and J ends lost 11 bases and 8 bases respectively, with 13 bases between them. The CDR3 covers 12 residues. The germline V gene encodes CDR1 MDHEN and CDR2 SYDVKM. CDR3 nucleotides: TGTGCCTCGACAGCGCTGCATTCACCCCTCCACTTT. Translated, it gives CASTALHSPLHF.

J is TRBJ1-2 and V is TRBV25-1, with 8 bases lining up with TRBD1. The V gene's germline CDR1 is MGHDK and CDR2 SYGVNS. With V trimmed by 0 bases and J by 6 bases, 3 bases remained unmatched. The CDR3 covers 14 residues. The CDR3 loop is CASSEYARGHGYTF. For the CDR3, the DNA is TGTGCCAGCAGTGAATATGCCAGGGGGCATGGCTACACCTTC.

CDR3 bases: TGTGCCAGCAGCTGGGGGGACCAGCCCCAGCATTTT. Translating gives CASSWGDQPQHF. This chain links TRBV5-6 with TRBJ1-5; TRBD1 might be the D (5 bases). This CDR3 is 12 amino acids long. CDR1 and CDR2 (germline): SGHDT, YYEEEE. V was pared by 3 bases and J by 7 bases, with 8 bases between.

This clone was observed a single time. The V call is TRBV6-5, the J call TRBJ1-2; D possibly corresponds to TRBD1 (6 bases). This CDR3 has 11 residues. Trimming pared 6 bases from V and 7 bases from J, leaving 9 bases between. CDR1 and CDR2 from the germline V gene are MNHEY and SVGAGI. CDR3 sequence reads: CASSQQGGYTF. CDR3 DNA: TGTGCCAGCAGCCAACAGGGTGGCTACACCTTC.

This clone has a single count. This chain connects TRBV3-1 (or the pseudogene TRBV3-2) to TRBJ1-1; D is unresolved. The CDR3 is 13 amino acids. In germline, CDR1 is LGHDT, CDR2 YNNKEL (reference sequence). Trimming took off 1 base at V and 9 bases at J, with 12 bases between the two ends. The CDR3 bases are TGTGCCAGCAGCCAAGCGGCCAGGCTTAAAGCTTTCTTT. Encoded protein: CASSQAARLKAFF.

This chain links TRBV5-4 with TRBJ2-7, with TRBD2 matching over 9 bases. The CDR3 has 17 amino acids. Germline V lookup: CDR1 SGHNT, CDR2 YYREEE (reference sequence). Trimming took 0 bases from V and 0 from J; bases not matched to a gene: 7. The CDR3 sequence is CASSLDKTSGYSYEQYF. The CDR3 nucleotides read TGTGCCAGCAGCTTGGACAAGACTAGCGGTTACTCCTACGAGCAGTACTTC.

V usage is TRBV5-1 and J usage is TRBJ2-1; 9 nucleotides match TRBD2. Per germline, CDR1 SGHRS and CDR2 YFSETQ. This CDR3 has 15 residues. V shed 1 base, J shed 7 bases, and the junction held 6 bases outside the gene matches. The DNA of the CDR3 is TGCGCCAGCAGCTTGACTAGCGGGTTTGTAAATGAGCAGTTCTTC. Its protein is CASSLTSGFVNEQFF.

V is TRBV5-1 and J is TRBJ2-2, with 7 bases lining up with TRBD2. The CDR3 is 14 amino acids. The trim removed 2 bases at V and 8 bases at J, leaving 6 bases unmatched. Germline V gene data show CDR1 as SGHRS and CDR2 as YFSETQ. The CDR3 DNA sequence: TGCGCCAGCAGCTTTCGACTAGCAGGTGGGGAGCTGTTTTTT. Residues: CASSFRLAGGELFF. Supplemented by reference TRBV5-1 and TRBJ2-2, the full variable domain reads KAGVTQTPRYLIKTRGQQVTLSCSPISGHRSVSWYQQTPGQGLQFLFEYFSETQRNKGNFPGRFSGRQFSNSRSEMNVSTLELGDSALYLCASSFRLAGGELFFGEGSRLTVL.

The chain uses TRBV7-6 and TRBJ2-1, with a tentative D call TRBD2 (6 bases). The germline gives CDR1 SGHVS, CDR2 FNYEAQ. Trimming removed 5 bases at V and 7 bases at J, with 24 bases between. The CDR3 length is 17 residues. CDR3 DNA: TGTGCCAGCAGCCATCGACTAGTGATTAAGAGGAGGAATGAGCAGTTCTTC. As protein: CASSHRLVIKRRNEQFF.

The chain uses TRBV10-3 and TRBJ1-1, with 11 bases aligning to TRBD1. Trimming at V came to 6 bases and at J to 4 bases, leaving 4 bases not matched to a gene. In germline, CDR1 is ENHRY, CDR2 SYGVKD. The CDR3 is 14 amino acids. CDR3 coding DNA: TGTGCCATCAGCACCGGGACAGGGGGCACTGAAGCTTTCTTT. Its protein is CAISTGTGGTEAFF.

This clone is a singleton in its sample. The chain carries TRBV7-9 and TRBJ1-6; D unclear. The ends were cut back, 1 base at V and 1 base at J, with 8 bases in the middle. The CDR3 is 16 residues long. Germline V CDR1 and CDR2: SEHNR, FQNEAQ (reference sequence). The CDR3 is CASSLGSGSYNSPLHF. For the CDR3, the DNA is TGTGCCAGCAGCTTAGGCTCCGGGTCCTATAATTCACCCCTCCACTTT.

This clone was found once. DNA for the CDR3: TGTGCCAGTAGACCTAGAGGGACTAGCGGGACCTACGAGCAGTACTTC. Its protein product is CASRPRGTSGTYEQYF. The V gene is TRBV19, the J gene TRBJ2-7, with 13 bases identical to TRBD2. Trimming removed 6 bases from V and 2 bases from J; junction bases left unmatched: 7. The CDR3 has 16 residues. Germline CDR1 is LNHDA and CDR2 is SQIVND (reference sequence).

This rearrangement joins TRBV3-1 (or the pseudogene TRBV3-2) to TRBJ2-2, with a possible D match to TRBD1 (6 bases). The V and J ends lost 4 bases and 3 bases respectively, with 9 bases between them. This CDR3 spans 14 amino acids. The germline gives CDR1 LGHDT, CDR2 YNNKEL (reference sequence). This CDR3 is CASSLRTDTGELFF. For the CDR3, the DNA is TGTGCCAGCAGCCTTCGGACAGACACCGGGGAGCTGTTTTTT.

This rearrangement joins TRBV30 to TRBJ1-5, with unresolved D. Germline V gene data show CDR1 as GTSNPN and CDR2 as SVGIG (reference sequence). The CDR3 spans 13 residues. Trimming removed 2 bases at V and 5 bases at J, with 10 bases between. CDR3 loop: CAWSQAKDQPQHF. In DNA, the CDR3 is TGTGCCTGGAGTCAGGCGAAGGATCAGCCCCAGCATTTT.

J is TRBJ2-1 and V is TRBV6-2 or TRBV6-3, with D unresolved. Deletions cut 0 bases from V and 6 bases from J, with 9 bases between. The CDR3 is 14 residues long. The germline V gene has CDR1 MNHEY and CDR2 SVGEGT. The CDR3 DNA sequence: TGTGCCAGCAGTTACTCTGTTAGCCCCAATGAGCAGTTCTTC. The encoded protein is CASSYSVSPNEQFF.

This clone was found once. This chain uses TRBV3-1 (or the pseudogene TRBV3-2) with TRBJ1-3; no firm D call. V was shortened by 7 bases and J by 2 bases, with 9 bases between the two germline ends. The germline V gene has CDR1 LGHDT and CDR2 YNNKEL (reference sequence). This CDR3 has 13 amino acids. CDR3 sequence: CASKPGTGNTIYF. For the CDR3, the DNA is TGTGCCAGCAAACCGGGGACTGGAAACACCATATATTTT.

The rearrangement links TRBV5-5 to TRBJ2-7, with D unresolved. The ends were cut back, 0 bases at V and 0 bases at J, with 13 bases in the middle. Germline CDR1 reads SGHKS; CDR2 reads YYEKEE (reference sequence). The CDR3 is 16 residues long. CDR3 sequence reads: CASSLDWQRSSYEQYF. CDR3 bases: TGTGCCAGCAGCTTGGACTGGCAGAGGAGCTCCTACGAGCAGTACTTC.

The chain is built from TRBV28 and TRBJ1-5; 11 nucleotides match TRBD1. The CDR3 consists of 15 residues. Germline V lookup: CDR1 MDHEN, CDR2 SYDVKM. V was clipped by 5 bases and J by 2 bases; unmatched bases: 2. The CDR3 nucleotides read TGTGCCAGCAGTAGGACAGGGGGCGGCAATCAGCCCCAGCATTTT. Translated, it gives CASSRTGGGNQPQHF.

The chain uses TRBV7-9 and TRBJ2-5, with D possibly TRBD1 on 5 matching bases. V was cut by 2 bases and J by 3 bases, with 10 bases left in between. This CDR3 is 14 amino acids long. Germline lookup yields CDR1 SEHNR and CDR2 FQNEAQ (reference sequence). Written as DNA, the CDR3 is TGTGCCAGCAGCTTACAGGGTAGAAAAGAGACCCAGTACTTC. This encodes CASSLQGRKETQYF. The whole variable domain, filled in from reference TRBV7-9 and TRBJ2-5, reads DTGVSQNPRHKITKRGQNVTFRCDPISEHNRLYWYRQTLGQGPEFLTYFQNEAQLEKSRLLSDRFSAERPKGSFSTLEIQRTEQGDSAMYLCASSLQGRKETQYFGPGTRLLVL.

The gene calls are TRBV7-2 and TRBJ1-5, with D perhaps matching TRBD1 (5 bases). CDR3 size: 15 residues. The V and J ends lost 4 bases and 5 bases respectively, with 15 bases between them. CDR1 and CDR2 (germline): SGHTA, FQGNSA. In DNA, the CDR3 is TGTGCCAGCAGCTCCGTCCGCGGGACCCATCAGCCCCAGCATTTT. This translates into CASSSVRGTHQPQHF. The full variable domain, rest sourced from reference TRBV7-2 and TRBJ1-5, is GAGVSQSPSNKVTEKGKDVELRCDPISGHTALYWYRQSLGQGLEFLIYFQGNSAPDKSGLPSDRFSAERTGGSVSTLTIQRTQQEDSAVYLCASSSVRGTHQPQHFGDGTRLSIL.

V usage is TRBV18 and J usage is TRBJ1-1; 7 bases match TRBD1. Trimming took 6 bases from V and 4 from J; bases not matched to a gene: 8. Germline CDR1 is KGHSH and CDR2 is LQKENI. The CDR3 is 14 residues long. CDR3 region: CASSTGASGTEAFF. CDR3 sequence (DNA): TGTGCCAGCTCTACAGGGGCCTCTGGCACTGAAGCTTTCTTT.

V usage is TRBV27 and J usage is TRBJ1-1; D is possibly TRBD1 (5 bases). V was pared by 2 bases and J by 4 bases, with 11 bases between. This CDR3 has 14 residues. Germline values: CDR1 MNHEY, CDR2 SMNVEV (reference sequence). CDR3 in amino acids: CASSLDSGGTEAFF. The CDR3, as DNA: TGTGCCAGCAGTTTAGATTCGGGGGGCACTGAAGCTTTCTTT.

This clone showed up just once. V gene TRBV7-2 combines with J gene TRBJ1-1; no definite D call. The ends were cut back, 0 bases at V and 1 base at J, with 6 bases in the middle. Germline V gives CDR1 SGHTA, CDR2 FQGNSA. The CDR3 length is 14 residues. The CDR3 protein is CASSLAPGNTEAFF. CDR3 bases: TGTGCCAGCAGCTTAGCGCCCGGGAACACTGAAGCTTTCTTT.